This T cell receptor beta chain was recorded in a study of blood T cell repertoires in COVID-19. Study summary: The samples span acute and convalescent COVID-19 from the United States, Italy and Spain. T cells, B-cell-depleted T cells, or PBMCs provided the cDNA or gDNA that served as material.

Between the trimmed V and J ends, which lost 7 bases and 5 bases, there was a span of 17 bases. Germline CDR1 reads SQVTM; CDR2 reads ANQGSEA. This CDR3 has 13 residues. As processed by the authors: Amplification of reference gene primers was used by the study to estimate nucleated cell counts. Profiling relied on immunoSEQ multiplex PCR, and the TCRdb table lists in-frame clones only, not all of them. V and J calls and clone size follow that table, whereas D and trimming were derived from the DNA. The sample holds about 190,000 clones, less than 85% seen once. The chain is built from TRBV29-1 and TRBJ1-1, with a possible D match to TRBD1 (6 bases). The clonotype was recovered from a woman between 50 and 59 years old with acute or convalescent COVID-19. Sequencing input: peripheral blood. CDR3 loop: CSAREGGRTEAFF. In DNA form, the CDR3 reads TGCAGCGCCAGGGAGGGGGGGAGGACTGAAGCTTTCTTT.